This TCR beta chain was captured in a study of T cells in Graves' hyperthyroidism and ophthalmopathy. V lost 3 bases, J lost 3 bases, and 9 bases lay in between. The CDR3 loop spans 13 amino acids. In its sample, this clonotype was seen many times. TCR beta CDR3 regions were amplified from RNA transcripts. HTBI primers drove first-round RT-PCR of the TCR CDR3. TCRdb redid the calling of the multiplex PCR reads with MiXCR, one entry per CDR3 protein. Here the sample spans about 400,000 distinct CDR3 sequences, roughly an eighth being singletons. The sequence was obtained from a man aged 50 to 59 with Graves' ophthalmopathy. This chain connects TRBV12-3 or TRBV12-4 to TRBJ2-7; D is ambiguous. Sequences were obtained from blood. In DNA form, the CDR3 reads TGTGCCAGCAGTTTTTTGTGGGGCTACGAGCAGTACTTC. Its translation is CASSFLWGYEQYF.